The rows below give T cell receptor beta chains drawn from one sample of a study of blood T cells in healthy people across ages. One entry per CDR3 protein results from TCRdb running MiXCR on the 5' RACE reads. The repertoire consists of about 720,000 distinct CDR3 sequences, with about 24% occurring once and the leading ten covering roughly 22%. Source material: blood. The receptor source for this set is a man in his 70s in good health. Each CDR3 is given with its conserved first and last residue. The order of the fields is CDR3 length, D gene, clone size, V gene, J gene, CDR3 protein, CDR3 DNA. The D gene is left open where the match is weak. Only part of the rows carry a size: once, few, many, or a class if the clone is expanded.

length: 15
D: -
size: few
V: TRBV9
J: TRBJ1-5
CDR3: CASRGGGSSNQPQHF
DNA: TGTGCCAGCAGGGGAGGGGGTTCGAGCAATCAGCCCCAGCATTTT

length: 17
D: TRBD1
size: many
V: TRBV4-2
J: TRBJ2-5
CDR3: CASSQAAGTGGQETQYF
DNA: TGTGCCAGCAGCCAAGCAGCCGGGACAGGGGGCCAAGAGACCCAGTACTTC

length: 16
D: -
size: -
V: TRBV5-1
J: TRBJ1-3
CDR3: CASSFFTGNSGNTIYF
DNA: TGCGCCAGCAGCTTCTTTACGGGGAATTCAGGAAACACCATATATTTT

length: 16
D: -
size: -
V: TRBV21-1
J: TRBJ2-5
CDR3: CASSKSWCRNQETQYF
DNA: TGTGCCAGCAGCAAAAGCTGGTGTCGGAACCAAGAGACCCAGTACTTC

length: 14
D: -
size: few
V: TRBV5-1
J: TRBJ2-3
CDR3: CASSLGSKPDTQYF
DNA: TGCGCCAGCAGCTTGGGGAGTAAACCAGATACGCAGTATTTT

length: 15
D: -
size: few
V: TRBV5-1
J: TRBJ2-3
CDR3: CASSLEGRETDTQYF
DNA: TGCGCCAGCAGCTTGGAGGGCAGGGAGACAGATACGCAGTATTTT

length: 15
D: TRBD2
size: -
V: TRBV20-1
J: TRBJ2-1
CDR3: CSARPPGTSVNEQFF
DNA: TGCAGTGCTAGGCCCCCCGGGACTAGCGTCAATGAGCAGTTCTTC

length: 17
D: -
size: few
V: TRBV7-2
J: TRBJ1-3
CDR3: CASSLGRGRVTGNTIYF
DNA: TGTGCCAGCAGCTTAGGTAGGGGCCGTGTGACTGGAAACACCATATATTTT

length: 15
D: TRBD1
size: few
V: TRBV12-3/TRBV12-4
J: TRBJ1-5
CDR3: CASSLAGTGFKPQHF
DNA: TGTGCCAGCAGTTTAGCCGGGACAGGGTTTAAGCCCCAGCATTTT

length: 18
D: -
size: -
V: TRBV5-4
J: TRBJ2-3
CDR3: CASSLAGYPGLSTDTQYF
DNA: TGTGCCAGCAGCTTGGCCGGTTATCCGGGACTGAGCACAGATACGCAGTATTTT

length: 17
D: TRBD2
size: -
V: TRBV12-3/TRBV12-4
J: TRBJ2-4
CDR3: CASSQGTSGRATDIQYF
DNA: TGTGCCAGCAGCCAAGGGACTAGCGGGAGGGCGACTGACATTCAGTACTTC

length: 15
D: TRBD1
size: -
V: TRBV12-3/TRBV12-4
J: TRBJ2-3
CDR3: CASSHRQGGADTQYF
DNA: TGTGCCAGCAGTCATCGACAGGGGGGTGCAGATACGCAGTATTTT

length: 14
D: TRBD1
size: -
V: TRBV5-1
J: TRBJ2-1
CDR3: CASSFGQAYNEQFF
DNA: TGCGCCAGCAGCTTTGGACAGGCCTACAATGAGCAGTTCTTC

length: 15
D: -
size: -
V: TRBV20-1
J: TRBJ2-1
CDR3: CSARLAREYYNEQFF
DNA: TGCAGTGCTAGGTTGGCGAGGGAGTACTACAATGAGCAGTTCTTC

length: 14
D: -
size: few
V: TRBV9
J: TRBJ2-1
CDR3: CASSVGVTYNEQFF
DNA: TGTGCCAGCAGCGTAGGGGTAACCTACAATGAGCAGTTCTTC

length: 15
D: -
size: -
V: TRBV20-1
J: TRBJ1-4
CDR3: CSASPGGNTNEKLFF
DNA: TGCAGTGCTAGTCCCGGGGGGAATACTAATGAAAAACTGTTTTTT

length: 16
D: TRBD2
size: -
V: TRBV6-5
J: TRBJ2-7
CDR3: CASSITGTSGPYEQYF
DNA: TGTGCCAGCAGCATAACCGGGACTAGCGGACCCTACGAGCAGTACTTC

length: 11
D: -
size: few
V: TRBV20-1
J: TRBJ1-1
CDR3: CSALGVAEAFF
DNA: TGCAGTGCTTTGGGGGTGGCTGAAGCTTTCTTT

length: 14
D: -
size: few
V: TRBV24-1
J: TRBJ2-1
CDR3: CATSSDRLEVEQFF
DNA: TGTGCCACCAGCTCGGACCGTCTTGAGGTTGAGCAGTTCTTC

length: 15
D: TRBD1
size: many
V: TRBV12-3/TRBV12-4
J: TRBJ1-2
CDR3: CASSFWQGAVNGYTF
DNA: TGTGCCAGCAGTTTTTGGCAGGGGGCGGTGAATGGCTACACCTTC

length: 15
D: TRBD1
size: few
V: TRBV7-2
J: TRBJ1-2
CDR3: CASSDHGTDYYGYTF
DNA: TGTGCCAGCAGTGACCACGGGACAGACTACTATGGCTACACCTTC

length: 16
D: TRBD2
size: -
V: TRBV7-3
J: TRBJ2-3
CDR3: CASSLTGAGSTDTQYF
DNA: TGTGCCAGCAGCTTAACAGGAGCGGGGAGCACAGATACGCAGTATTTT

length: 14
D: -
size: -
V: TRBV9
J: TRBJ2-7
CDR3: CASSVGDVFYEQYF
DNA: TGTGCCAGCAGCGTAGGAGATGTTTTCTACGAGCAGTACTTC

length: 13
D: -
size: -
V: TRBV7-8
J: TRBJ2-1
CDR3: CASSAHRSAEQFF
DNA: TGTGCCAGCAGCGCACATAGATCAGCCGAGCAGTTCTTC

length: 17
D: -
size: -
V: TRBV6-5
J: TRBJ2-3
CDR3: CASSSPLGMVSTDAQYF
DNA: TGTGCCAGTAGTTCCCCTTTAGGGATGGTGAGCACAGATGCGCAGTATTTT

length: 12
D: -
size: -
V: TRBV20-1
J: TRBJ1-2
CDR3: CSAGERYYGYTF
DNA: TGCAGTGCCGGGGAACGATACTATGGCTACACCTTC

length: 13
D: -
size: few
V: TRBV14
J: TRBJ1-4
CDR3: CASTTTANEKLFF
DNA: TGTGCCAGCACGACCACCGCAAATGAAAAACTGTTTTTT

length: 15
D: TRBD2
size: -
V: TRBV7-2
J: TRBJ2-3
CDR3: CASSFRTSGEDTQYF
DNA: TGTGCCAGCAGCTTCCGGACTAGCGGGGAAGATACGCAGTATTTT

length: 14
D: -
size: -
V: TRBV4-2
J: TRBJ2-5
CDR3: CASSSSGLGETQYF
DNA: TGTGCAAGCAGCTCATCAGGGTTGGGGGAGACCCAGTACTTC

length: 16
D: -
size: -
V: TRBV6-1
J: TRBJ1-5
CDR3: CASKMYGGSSNQPQHF
DNA: TGTGCCAGCAAAATGTACGGGGGCTCGAGCAATCAGCCCCAGCATTTT

length: 13
D: -
size: -
V: TRBV5-1
J: TRBJ1-1
CDR3: CASRTNKNTEAFF
DNA: TGCGCCAGCAGAACTAACAAGAACACTGAAGCTTTCTTT

length: 14
D: -
size: few
V: TRBV3-1
J: TRBJ1-4
CDR3: CASSQEALNEKLFF
DNA: TGTGCCAGCAGCCAAGAAGCGCTCAATGAAAAACTGTTTTTT

length: 15
D: TRBD2
size: -
V: TRBV9
J: TRBJ2-3
CDR3: CASSAGGSFVDTQYF
DNA: TGTGCCAGCAGCGCGGGGGGTTCCTTCGTAGATACGCAGTATTTT

length: 10
D: -
size: few
V: TRBV29-1
J: TRBJ1-1
CDR3: CSGIGSEAFF
DNA: TGCAGCGGTATTGGGTCAGAAGCTTTCTTT

length: 16
D: -
size: -
V: TRBV18
J: TRBJ2-7
CDR3: CASSPGQPYYSYEQYF
DNA: TGTGCCAGCTCACCGGGTCAGCCTTACTACTCCTACGAGCAGTACTTC

length: 16
D: -
size: -
V: TRBV6-5
J: TRBJ2-7
CDR3: CASSYSFKGDGYEQYF
DNA: TGTGCCAGCAGTTACTCGTTTAAGGGCGATGGCTACGAGCAGTACTTC

length: 12
D: -
size: -
V: TRBV11-2
J: TRBJ2-7
CDR3: CASSWAAYEQYF
DNA: TGTGCCAGCAGCTGGGCAGCCTACGAGCAGTACTTC

length: 13
D: -
size: many
V: TRBV20-1
J: TRBJ2-3
CDR3: CSARDLSTDTQYF
DNA: TGCAGTGCTAGAGATTTGAGCACAGATACGCAGTATTTT

length: 17
D: -
size: few
V: TRBV12-3/TRBV12-4
J: TRBJ1-2
CDR3: CASSLVVGQRQNYGYTF
DNA: TGTGCCAGCAGTTTAGTCGTAGGACAGAGACAGAACTATGGCTACACCTTC

length: 13
D: TRBD1
size: -
V: TRBV19
J: TRBJ1-2
CDR3: CASSAGQGGGYTF
DNA: TGTGCCAGTAGTGCGGGACAGGGAGGTGGCTACACCTTC

length: 14
D: -
size: many
V: TRBV11-1
J: TRBJ2-1
CDR3: CASSLDSLYNEQFF
DNA: TGTGCCAGCAGCCTCGACAGTCTCTACAATGAGCAGTTCTTC

length: 15
D: -
size: few
V: TRBV9
J: TRBJ2-1
CDR3: CASSVVGQYSNEQFF
DNA: TGTGCCAGCAGCGTAGTAGGACAGTATTCTAATGAGCAGTTCTTC

length: 12
D: -
size: -
V: TRBV7-9
J: TRBJ2-1
CDR3: CASSFDFNEQFF
DNA: TGTGCCAGCAGCTTTGACTTCAATGAGCAGTTCTTC

length: 13
D: TRBD2
size: many
V: TRBV19
J: TRBJ2-4
CDR3: CASSMAGGNIQYF
DNA: TGTGCCAGTAGTATGGCGGGAGGAAACATTCAGTACTTC

length: 12
D: -
size: many
V: TRBV6-6
J: TRBJ1-2
CDR3: CASRRGDYGYTF
DNA: TGTGCCAGCAGGCGGGGGGACTATGGCTACACCTTC

length: 14
D: -
size: few
V: TRBV6-2/TRBV6-3
J: TRBJ1-2
CDR3: CASSSAREDYGYTF
DNA: TGTGCCAGCAGTTCGGCGAGGGAGGACTATGGCTACACCTTC

length: 13
D: -
size: few
V: TRBV12-3/TRBV12-4
J: TRBJ2-1
CDR3: CASNLPPVHEQFF
DNA: TGTGCCAGCAACCTCCCCCCCGTGCACGAGCAGTTCTTC

length: 15
D: -
size: few
V: TRBV6-5
J: TRBJ2-1
CDR3: CASSYSGRVRIEQFF
DNA: TGTGCCAGCAGTTACTCGGGCAGGGTTCGTATTGAGCAGTTCTTC

length: 15
D: TRBD1
size: -
V: TRBV12-3/TRBV12-4
J: TRBJ1-2
CDR3: CASSQRGTGNYGYTF
DNA: TGTGCCAGCAGCCAACGCGGGACAGGTAACTATGGCTACACCTTC

length: 16
D: -
size: -
V: TRBV4-1
J: TRBJ2-3
CDR3: CASSQDNAWSTDTQYF
DNA: TGCGCCAGCAGCCAAGATAACGCCTGGTCCACAGATACGCAGTATTTT

length: 13
D: TRBD2
size: -
V: TRBV12-3/TRBV12-4
J: TRBJ2-3
CDR3: CASGTSGSDTQYF
DNA: TGTGCCAGCGGGACTAGCGGTTCAGATACGCAGTATTTT

length: 13
D: -
size: -
V: TRBV12-3/TRBV12-4
J: TRBJ2-1
CDR3: CASRADGGWEQFF
DNA: TGTGCCAGCAGAGCAGATGGGGGCTGGGAGCAGTTCTTC

length: 16
D: -
size: -
V: TRBV10-3
J: TRBJ1-4
CDR3: CAISDSLGVGNEKLFF
DNA: TGTGCCATCAGTGACTCCCTGGGTGTGGGTAATGAAAAACTGTTTTTT

length: 12
D: -
size: many
V: TRBV2
J: TRBJ2-1
CDR3: CASSESGHEGFF
DNA: TGTGCCAGCAGTGAGTCCGGGCACGAGGGGTTCTTC

length: 15
D: -
size: few
V: TRBV6-5
J: TRBJ2-3
CDR3: CASSPRDGGTDTQYF
DNA: TGTGCCAGCAGTCCTCGGGACGGAGGCACAGATACGCAGTATTTT